The present TCR beta chain was sequenced within a study of T cells expressing NK-cell markers. This CDR3 is 15 amino acids long. Germline CDR1 is SEHNR and CDR2 is FQNEAQ (reference sequence). The authors generated TCR beta cDNA through 5'RACE template switching with UMIs. For each CDR3 protein, TCRdb gives one entry from its re-call of the 5' RACE reads, without DNA. The table lists roughly 120,000 distinct CDR3 sequences, with around a sixth in the top ten. Sequences were obtained from blood T cells: a sorted CD56 or NKG2C T cell subset, CD4+ or CD8+ T cells, or bulk PBMC T cells (not recorded which). The genes are TRBV7-9 and TRBJ2-7; TCRdb gives TRBD1 as the D gene, but with no DNA this cannot be confirmed. The receptor's source is a woman aged 18 to 75 in good health. The CDR3 sequence is CASSTGQGRSYEQYF.